This T cell receptor (beta chain) came from a study of shared clonotypes between healthy human individuals. Across the study: Three CD4 naive, three CD4 memory, two CD8 naive and one CD8 memory plate were used per donor.

Whole-study results and caveats: Against clonotypes common to all four donors, non-shared ones had lower generation probabilities. Despite large depth, rarefaction showed incomplete sorted-subset sequencing.

CD4+ cells yielded CD45RA+ naive and CD45RA-negative memory subsets. As to this clone: What it binds is not known.

Assay: immunoSEQ multiplex PCR; the TCRdb copy retains only in-frame clones and omits some. Of about 1.5 million clones in the sample, 95% to 99% were seen once. This clonotype was sampled from a man aged 30 to 45 in good health. Input material: naive CD4+ T cells sorted from blood. Subset of the sample: CD45RA+ positively selected.

The DNA of the CDR3 is TGTGCCAGCTCATCTCCACTAACTAGCGGGAGTGCCTACAATGAGCAGTTCTTC. It encodes CASSSPLTSGSAYNEQFF. The V and J genes are TRBV18 and TRBJ2-1, with TRBD2 matching over 11 bases. This CDR3 spans 18 amino acids. J gave up 2 bases and V 5 bases, and 11 bases lay outside the gene matches. Germline CDR1 and CDR2: KGHSH and LQKENI.